These T cell receptor beta chains were read from a single sample in a study of immune evolution from preneoplasia to lung adenocarcinoma. The protocol was immunoSEQ multiplex PCR, while the TCRdb copy is restricted to in-frame clones and leaves out a portion. This table holds about 3,100 clones, about 50% found once. Sequenced input: FFPE normal lung tissue adjacent to the tumor. These receptors originate from a person between 50 and 60 years old with lung adenocarcinoma. Both conserved end residues are trimmed from each CDR3. Fields, in order: V gene, J gene, clone size, CDR3 protein. Clone size is stated in some rows and not others, as once, few, many or a class when expanded.

>TRBV2|TRBJ2-5|NA
AVGTLRETQY
>TRBV16|TRBJ2-7|once
ASSHRVDYEQY
>TRBV30|TRBJ1-5|NA
AWSAGTGGNQPQH
>TRBV9|TRBJ1-3|NA
ASSVTWDVGGNTIY
>TRBV7-9|TRBJ1-2|NA
ASSLEFNYGYT
>TRBV28|TRBJ1-1|few
ASREDLNTEAF
>TRBV10-1|TRBJ1-3|once
ASSESVSSGNTIY
>TRBV10-1|TRBJ2-1|NA
ASSESKLAGGYNEQF
>TRBV4-1|TRBJ2-3|NA
ASSQEPLADTQY
>TRBV7-3|TRBJ2-3|NA
ASSFAGGSTDTQY
>TRBV18|TRBJ2-1|NA
ASSPGQGMNEQF
>TRBV7-3|TRBJ2-3|NA
ASSLGGISTDTQY
>TRBV4-1|TRBJ2-3|NA
ASSQDSGAADTQY
>TRBV11-1|TRBJ1-1|NA
ASSLGGEAF
>TRBV28|TRBJ1-1|few
ASTSAHPNTEAF
>TRBV9|TRBJ1-2|NA
ASSVGGNYGYT
>TRBV10-1|TRBJ2-1|NA
ASVPRLAGAYNEQF
>TRBV9|TRBJ1-2|NA
ASSAQGTGGYT
>TRBV6-4|TRBJ2-2|few
ASSAKGADTGELF
>TRBV28|TRBJ1-6|NA
ASSLGMADRAEGALH
>TRBV10-1|TRBJ2-7|NA
ASLGLAGDTYEQY
>TRBV5-1|TRBJ1-1|few
ASSLLMMNTEAF
>TRBV5-1|TRBJ1-2|NA
ASSPGEGGYGYT
>TRBV6-1|TRBJ1-5|NA
ASSESTGNQPQH
>TRBV5-1|TRBJ2-5|once
ASSLLTGNKGETQY
>TRBV19|TRBJ1-6|once
ASKMVVGSDNSPLH
>TRBV9|TRBJ1-2|NA
ASSVGGRVNYGYT
>TRBV15|TRBJ2-1|NA
ATSKGLVGYNEQF
>TRBV7-9|TRBJ2-1|NA
ASSGHPYNEQF
>TRBV27|TRBJ2-3|NA
ASSPHYLAGDSTDTQY
>TRBV4-1|TRBJ2-1|NA
ASSDRERNEQF
>TRBV19|TRBJ2-7|NA
ASSPSGLANYEQY
>TRBV29-1|TRBJ1-6|NA
SVAIDFNSPLH
>TRBV29-1|TRBJ1-1|few
SAGEYTEAF
>TRBV27|TRBJ2-4|few
ASSLSYLVKNIQY
>TRBV18|TRBJ1-2|few
ASSPNRDPEWST
>TRBV10-3|TRBJ2-1|NA
ASQSGLAGGHGNDEQF
>TRBV7-3|TRBJ2-7|NA
ASSLTGEATYEQY
>TRBV2|TRBJ1-2|NA
ASRLGLGVDGYT
>TRBV2|TRBJ1-3|NA
ASTTTGTVSTIY
>TRBV4-1|TRBJ2-3|large
ASSQDEGGVGDTQY
>TRBV28|TRBJ1-2|few
ASSSPWGGDYGYT
>TRBV30|TRBJ1-1|NA
AWGVQGGTEAF
>TRBV30|TRBJ1-1|NA
AWSTGPEVN
>TRBV7-9|TRBJ2-7|once
ASSAPRAYEQY
>TRBV27|TRBJ2-2|once
ASSYTSRGELF
>TRBV21-1|TRBJ2-1|NA
ASRETWDNEQF
>TRBV7-2|TRBJ2-1|once
ASSRGYNEQF
>TRBV29-1|TRBJ2-3|NA
SVLTDPTDTQY
>TRBV29-1|TRBJ1-4|NA
SVEVGTRSRF
>TRBV28|TRBJ2-7|NA
ASSRPGKGAFSYEQY
>TRBV30|TRBJ1-1|NA
AWRRGPSTEAF
>TRBV30|TRBJ2-1|NA
AWNRGDYNEQF
>TRBV6-6|TRBJ1-4|NA
ASSPGASNEKLF
>TRBV7-2|TRBJ1-1|NA
ASSLVGNANTEAF
>TRBV5-1|TRBJ1-1|few
ASSVGQGAVGTEAF
>TRBV10-1|TRBJ1-1|large
ASSAGGNTEAF